This T cell receptor beta chain was observed in a study of PD-L1 blockade in urothelial cancer. Study in general: Male sex and bladder-origin urothelial cancer characterized about 90% of the roughly 30 patients. Blood gave a median about 150,000 T cells. After treatment start, blood was analyzed at 3 weeks (second dose) and at 6 weeks.

The time point denotes: pretreatment peripheral blood. Germline lookup yields CDR1 SGHNT and CDR2 YYREEE (reference sequence). V lost 1 base and J 7 bases, leaving 15 bases between the germline ends. The CDR3 runs 15 residues. Synthetic analogs of TCR templates were spiked into every PCR. Only in-frame clones appear in the TCRdb table, and some are missing; sequencing was by immunoSEQ multiplex PCR. The sample comprises tens of thousands of clones, around 88% of which are singletons, and roughly 14% rests with the top ten. Sequenced here: PBMCs, sampled around atezolizumab (anti-PD-L1) treatment. The chain combines TRBV5-4 with TRBJ2-1; perhaps TRBD1 as D (5 bases). The receptor was isolated from a woman aged 60 to 75 with urothelial cancer. CDR3 residues: CASSLRQGSWNEQFF. The CDR3, as DNA: TGTGCCAGCAGCTTGCGGCAGGGAAGCTGGAATGAGCAGTTCTTC.